This T cell receptor (beta chain) was found in a study of T-cell reconstitution after alpha-beta-depleted transplantation in children (dated by TCRdb to 2015 to 2016). Background for the entire study: Using TCR repertoire profiling, the study quantitatively followed how T-cell immune reconstitution unfolded in children after TCRalphabeta/CD19-depleted allogeneic hematopoietic cell transplantation. Here is what the overall study found, with its caveats: The apparently early alphabetaT-cell count recovery about two months after transplant was reportedly dependent on only several hundred rapidly expanded clones derived from non-depleted graft cells. The frequencies of hyperexpanded clones fell over the following months, and after one year, T-cell counts and TCRbeta diversity were mostly attributed to newly produced T cells. In some patients, high TCRbeta diversity at day 60 was attributed to recipient T cells and intrathymic progenitors that had survived conditioning.

This clonotype was recorded many times. Its antigen is still unknown. The record has no base qualities; no much larger clone is one base away. V and J are trimmed by 6 bases and 0 bases, and the gene matches miss 10 bases of the junction. The CDR3 goes from the cysteine to the phenylalanine over 15 residues. The only DNA kept is the CDR3, 45 bases in frame from the first base. The germline V gene (reference sequence) specifies DFQATT as CDR1 and SNEGSKA as CDR2. The sample's treatment or condition, from its label and the paper: allogeneic hematopoietic cell transplantation with graft depleted of TCRalphabeta T cells and CD19 B cells. The transplant recipients were children given TCRalphabeta/CD19-depleted allogeneic hematopoietic cell grafts. The library was made by PCR. This sample was sequenced with an Illumina HiSeq 2500. TCR libraries were prepared with molecular barcoding, using unique molecular identifiers to normalize TCRbeta repertoire quantification. The public reads were reanalyzed by TCRdb: fastp trimming at Q25, MiXCR alignment, in-frame beta chains only. Each CDR3 protein appears once, grouped with its most common genes and DNA. Within this sample are approximately 190,000 distinct CDR3 sequences, with approximately 6% of them counted one time only. The leading ten clones occupy 4.5% of the sample.

The chain joins TRBV20-1 to TRBJ2-5; TRBD2 aligns with 7 central bases. Sample: PBMCs, taken before TCRalphabeta/CD19-depleted stem cell transplant. This clonotype was obtained from a girl in the first two years of life with combined immunodeficiency, due to receive a stem cell transplant. The CDR3 reads as follows: CSAAPGLRYQETQYF. The bases are TGCAGTGCGGCCCCGGGACTAAGGTACCAAGAGACCCAGTACTTC.